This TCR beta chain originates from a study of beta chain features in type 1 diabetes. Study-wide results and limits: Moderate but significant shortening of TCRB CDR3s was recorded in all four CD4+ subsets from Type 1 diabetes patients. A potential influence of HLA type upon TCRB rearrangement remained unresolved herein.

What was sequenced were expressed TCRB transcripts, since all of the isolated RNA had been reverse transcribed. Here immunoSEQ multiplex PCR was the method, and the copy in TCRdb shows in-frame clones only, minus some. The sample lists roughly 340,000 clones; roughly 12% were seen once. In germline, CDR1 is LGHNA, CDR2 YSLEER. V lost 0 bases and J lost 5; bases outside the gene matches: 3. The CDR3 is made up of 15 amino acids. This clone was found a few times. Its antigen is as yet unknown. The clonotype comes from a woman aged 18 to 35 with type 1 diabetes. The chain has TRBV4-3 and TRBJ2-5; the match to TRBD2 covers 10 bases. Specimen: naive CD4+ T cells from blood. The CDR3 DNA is TGCGCCAGCAGCCAAGATGGAGCGGGAGGGGAGACCCAGTACTTC. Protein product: CASSQDGAGGETQYF.